This T cell receptor (beta chain) was obtained from a study of OX40 agonist ivuxolimab in advanced cancers. Study-wide context: The costimulatory receptor OX40 (CD134) was targeted by ivuxolimab, a fully human IgG2 agonistic monoclonal antibody. Partial responses occurred in three dose-escalation patients: two with cutaneous melanoma and one with hepatocellular carcinoma. Prior anti-PD-1, anti-PD-L1 or anti-CTLA-4 therapy was permitted, and roughly two fifths of dose-escalation patients had received checkpoint inhibitors. Of the roughly 53 patients in dose escalation, approximately 20 had hepatocellular carcinoma, some 15 had melanoma, 9 had renal cell carcinoma and 9 had head and neck cancer. Peripheral TCRbeta sequencing aimed to test whether ivuxolimab altered TCR sequence diversity and caused clonal T-cell expansion. Intravenous ivuxolimab was administered to patients every 2 weeks at six dose levels: 0.01, 0.1, 0.3, 1.5, 3 and 10 mg/kg. The paper covers the monotherapy dose-escalation part of the phase I ivuxolimab trial, which included N = 52 patients. In the dose-escalation cohort, 82.7% of patients were male, and the mean age was around 60 years, with a range of 23 to 79. Overall results and qualifications from the work: Which antigens the clonally expanded peripheral T cells were specific for was not determined. On average, CD8+ T cells showed more expanded clones than CD4+ T cells after ivuxolimab. Low levels of normalized T-cell clonal expansion were also seen in some nonresponding patients. At doses from 0.1 to 3.0 mg/kg, clonal expansion was seen in both CD4+ and CD8+ blood T cells between baseline and week 6. Partial responders in the 0.1-3.0 mg/kg groups had among the lowest normalized peripheral clonal expansion, especially among CD8+ T cells.

To sequence the TCRbeta CDR3 region, genomic DNA was isolated from the sorted cells. TCRbeta CDR3 regions were sequenced using the immunoSEQ Assay. TCRdb took over this immuneACCESS table, retaining in-frame rearrangements with V and J assigned. Such tables are incomplete; in checked studies, under half of the missing clones stem from an unresolved V gene, and the remainder is unexplained. The sample contains 30,000 to 50,000 clones, approximately 90% of them found a single time. The ten top clones hold 0.5% to 0.6% of the sample. V lost 6 bases and J lost 2 bases; the stretch between them is 9 bases long. CDR1 is given as MNHEY and CDR2 as SMNVEV, both from the germline V gene (reference sequence). Counted from cysteine to phenylalanine, this CDR3 has 13 amino acids. Solely the CDR3 DNA is kept, with 39 bases framed from the first base. Patients with autoimmune disease history or receiving systemic immunosuppression were excluded from the trial. Peripheral blood for TCR sequencing was collected from all dose cohorts at baseline, on cycle 4 day 1, and on cycle 7 day 1. The samples were drawn from a first-in-human, open-label, multicenter phase I dose-escalation trial of ivuxolimab. The trial enrolled adults with locally advanced or metastatic head and neck squamous cell, hepatocellular, melanoma or renal cell carcinoma. Before TCR sequencing, CD4+ and CD8+ T cells were separately sorted from peripheral blood.

In regard to this clone: The antigen this receptor binds is unknown. No much larger clone is present one base from it, and per-base qualities are unavailable.

The sequence was collected from an adult with an advanced solid tumor such as melanoma, head and neck, liver or kidney cancer. The chain is assembled from TRBV27 and TRBJ2-3; no D gene can be assigned with confidence. The input for sequencing was CD4+ or CD8+ T cells sorted from blood, taken in a trial of the OX40 agonist ivuxolimab. The CDR3 amino acid sequence is: CASRGPSTDTQYF. In nucleotide form, the sequence is TGTGCCAGCAGGGGCCCGTCCACAGATACGCAGTATTTT.